These 26 T cell receptor beta chains originate from one sample sequenced in a study of cytomegalovirus exposure and HLA in healthy donors (dated by TCRdb to about 2017). Receptor libraries were prepared by the immunoSEQ multiplex PCR assay. The multiplex PCR relied on a mix of 60 forward primers for TCR Vbeta segments and 13 reverse primers for TCR Jbeta segments. TCRdb stores this immuneACCESS table with in-frame sequences only. Part of the clones is absent; in the studies checked, under half of the shortfall reflects unresolved V genes, and no reason is known for the rest. This sample lists some 140,000 clones; roughly 70% were detected once. The ten most abundant clones make up around 1.6% of the sample. Source material: PBMCs. Receptors were obtained from a human donor in good health.

This chain uses TRBV11-3 with TRBJ2-1; 9 bases are shared with TRBD1. CDR3 length: 16 residues. CDR1 and CDR2 (germline): SGHNT, YENEEA. Germline trimming cut 3 bases from V and 4 bases from J; bases unmatched to any gene: 7. For the CDR3, the DNA is TGTGCCAGCAGCTTGCGGACAGGGGCGGGGTACAATGAGCAGTTCTTC. It translates to CASSLRTGAGYNEQFF. Looking up the rest from reference TRBV11-3 and TRBJ2-1 gives the full variable domain: EAGVVQSPRYKIIEKKQPVAFWCNPISGHNTLYWYLQNLGQGPELLIRYENEEAVDDSQLPKDRFSAERLKGVDSTLKIQPAELGDSAVYLCASSLRTGAGYNEQFFGPGTRLTVL.

This clone was seen only a few times. The J gene is TRBJ1-1, the V gene TRBV7-9; tentatively, D is TRBD1 (5 bases). This CDR3 has 13 amino acids. Germline CDR1 SEHNR, CDR2 FQNEAQ (reference sequence). V was pared by 5 bases and J by 1 base, with 8 bases between. CDR3 protein: CASSTTGNTEAFF. DNA of the CDR3: TGTGCCAGCAGCACTACAGGGAACACTGAAGCTTTCTTT.

This sequence joins TRBV4-2 and TRBJ2-1, with 15 bases that match TRBD2. Looked up from germline, CDR1 is LGHNA and CDR2 is YNFKEQ. This CDR3 has 16 residues. V trimming: 3 bases; J trimming: 7 bases; junction bases outside the gene matches: 4. In nucleotides, the CDR3 is TGTGCCAGCAGCCAGGGACTAGCGGGAGGAGGTAATGAGCAGTTCTTC. Translation: CASSQGLAGGGNEQFF.

CDR3 sequence (DNA): TGTGCCAGCAGCCCTGGGACTTACATCCGAGATGAGCAGTTCTTC. Its protein is CASSPGTYIRDEQFF. This chain uses TRBV5-8 with TRBJ2-1; weak D call: TRBD2 (6 bases). The germline V gene has CDR1 SGHTS and CDR2 YDEGEE. This CDR3 has 15 amino acids. Trimming took 4 bases from V and 8 from J, leaving 19 bases between them.

A single count supports this clone. The chain joins TRBV29-1 to TRBJ2-1; TRBD1 matches at 9 bases. Germline values: CDR1 SQVTM, CDR2 ANQGSEA. The CDR3 totals 13 residues. Trimming took 7 bases from V and 4 from J; bases not matched to a gene: 5. The CDR3 loop is CSARTGDYNEQFF. CDR3 DNA sequence: TGCAGCGCGCGGACAGGGGATTACAATGAGCAGTTCTTC.

The chain is built from TRBV5-1 and TRBJ2-3; 12 positions match TRBD2. From germline, CDR1 is SGHRS and CDR2 YFSETQ. V was pared by 0 bases and J by 3 bases, with 2 bases of the junction left unmatched. This CDR3 region has 16 residues. The CDR3 coding sequence is TGCGCCAGCAGCTTGGGGACTAGCGGGACGACAGATACGCAGTATTTT. This translates into CASSLGTSGTTDTQYF.

The rearrangement joins TRBV4-2 to TRBJ2-1, with a weak D call TRBD2 (6 bases). Trimming stripped 3 bases from V and 3 bases from J, with 12 bases between. CDR1 and CDR2 from the germline V gene are LGHNA and YNFKEQ. This CDR3 has 15 amino acids. Written as DNA, the CDR3 is TGTGCCAGCAGCCAGGGAGTAGCGGACTACAATGAGCAGTTCTTC. Amino acid sequence: CASSQGVADYNEQFF.

This clone showed up just a few times. The V call is TRBV5-1, the J call TRBJ1-2; D is unresolved. Looked up from germline, CDR1 is SGHRS and CDR2 is YFSETQ. Trimming took off 1 base at V and 1 base at J, with 14 bases between the two ends. The CDR3 sequence is 16 residues long. The CDR3 region is CASSLSESLNNYGYTF. The CDR3 bases are TGCGCCAGCAGCTTGAGCGAGTCACTAAATAACTATGGCTACACCTTC.

This clone came up a few times. This rearrangement joins TRBV27 to TRBJ1-2; 8 bases map to TRBD1. Per germline, CDR1 MNHEY and CDR2 SMNVEV (reference sequence). V shed 4 bases and J 4 bases; nucleotides not matched to a gene: 5. The CDR3 runs 14 residues. CDR3 residues: CASSSSGGAYGYTF. DNA for the CDR3: TGTGCCAGCAGTTCATCAGGGGGCGCCTATGGCTACACCTTC.

This clone was counted a few times. The CDR3, as DNA: TGTGCCAGCAGCTTAGGTCACAGGCCCAACTATGGCTACACCTTC. It encodes CASSLGHRPNYGYTF. The chain recombines TRBV7-9 with TRBJ1-2; D is perhaps TRBD1 (5 bases). Germline CDR1 and CDR2: SEHNR and FQNEAQ (reference sequence). Trimming pared 1 base from V and 2 bases from J, leaving 11 bases between. This CDR3 is built from 15 residues.

This chain uses TRBV6-4 with TRBJ1-5; no reliable D call. Trimming took off 0 bases at V and 9 bases at J, with 12 bases between the two ends. The CDR3 has 14 amino acids. Germline V gene lookup returns CDR1 MRHNA and CDR2 SNTAGT. The CDR3 reads CASSDSIGDTPQHF. CDR3 nucleotide sequence: TGTGCCAGCAGTGACTCGATCGGGGATACGCCCCAGCATTTT.

The chain has TRBV5-1 and TRBJ2-7; a weak D match, TRBD1 (6 bases). The germline V gene encodes CDR1 SGHRS and CDR2 YFSETQ. V lost 4 bases, J lost 3 bases, and 11 bases lay in between. The CDR3 length is 13 residues. The CDR3 region is CASSADRIYEQYF. The CDR3 DNA sequence: TGCGCCAGCAGCGCCGACAGGATCTACGAGCAGTACTTC.

The CDR3 loop reads CASSQDPPYNEQFF. DNA of the CDR3: TGCGCCAGCAGCCAAGACCCTCCCTACAATGAGCAGTTCTTC. The genes are TRBV4-1 and TRBJ2-1; D uncertain. Germline V gives CDR1 MGHRA, CDR2 YSYEKL. V was cut by 0 bases and J by 2 bases, with 5 bases left in between. There are 14 residues in the CDR3.

This clone has a single count. V usage is TRBV4-3 and J usage is TRBJ2-2; 9 bases fit TRBD2. This CDR3 region has 16 residues. Germline V CDR1 and CDR2: LGHNA, YSLEER. V dropped 4 bases and J dropped 6; count of bases not matched to a gene: 9. This CDR3 is CASSLGLASLAGELFF. CDR3 sequence (DNA): TGCGCCAGCAGCCTGGGACTAGCAAGCTTAGCCGGGGAGCTGTTTTTT.

This sequence joins TRBV7-9 and TRBJ2-1; a possible D gene is TRBD1 (7 bases). V was cut by 3 bases and J by 3 bases, with 12 bases left in between. This CDR3 has 15 residues. Germline loops: CDR1 SEHNR, CDR2 FQNEAQ (reference sequence). This CDR3 reads CASSLAGGLYNEQFF. CDR3 bases: TGTGCCAGCAGCTTGGCAGGGGGGCTCTACAATGAGCAGTTCTTC. The full variable domain, completed using reference TRBV7-9 and TRBJ2-1, is DTGVSQNPRHKITKRGQNVTFRCDPISEHNRLYWYRQTLGQGPEFLTYFQNEAQLEKSRLLSDRFSAERPKGSFSTLEIQRTEQGDSAMYLCASSLAGGLYNEQFFGPGTRLTVL.

The CDR3 coding sequence is TGTGCCAGCAGCCAGACCACGAGGACTAGCGGGAGGACCGGGAAGAAGGACATTCAGTACTTC. Translation gives CASSQTTRTSGRTGKKDIQYF. The chain employs TRBV7-8 and TRBJ2-4; 14 bases are shared with TRBD2. This CDR3 comprises 21 residues. Per the germline V gene, CDR1 is SGHVS and CDR2 is FQNEAQ. V lost 5 bases and J lost 8; bases outside the gene matches: 23.

This clone was seen a few times. The chain couples TRBV4-1 to TRBJ2-1; D ambiguous. The germline V gene encodes CDR1 MGHRA and CDR2 YSYEKL. Trimming removed 4 bases from V and 6 bases from J, with 13 bases in between. The CDR3 runs to 14 residues. Written as DNA, the CDR3 is TGCGCCAGCAGCCGTCTGGCAGTTTCCAATGAGCAGTTCTTC. This encodes CASSRLAVSNEQFF.

As concerns this clone: An end of the junction differs from the germline gene, which may be a read error. The CDR3 spells CASSSGLAGTPSEQYF. CDR3 sequence (DNA): TGTGCTAGCAGCTCCGGACTAGCGGGGACCCCCAGCGAGCAGTACTTC. The chain links TRBV7-7 to TRBJ2-7; 12 bases align to TRBD2. CDR3 size: 16 residues. Germline V gives CDR1 SSHAT, CDR2 FNYEAQ (reference sequence).

The gene calls are TRBV28 and TRBJ1-5; D is ambiguous. CDR3 length equals 13 residues. V was pared by 7 bases and J by 5 bases, with 12 bases between. CDR1 is MDHEN, CDR2 SYDVKM, per germline. This CDR3 is CASTLDNYQPQHF. In nucleotides, the CDR3 is TGTGCCAGCACCCTCGACAATTATCAGCCCCAGCATTTT.

V and J are TRBV18 and TRBJ1-6, with D unclear. V lost 6 bases and J 6 bases, leaving 18 bases between the germline ends. The CDR3 totals 16 residues. CDR1 is KGHSH and CDR2 is LQKENI in the germline V gene. In DNA form, the CDR3 reads TGTGCCAGCTCCCAGGAGGGTCTATTGGCTAATTCACCCCTCCACTTT. Translated, it gives CASSQEGLLANSPLHF.

The chain joins TRBV5-6 to TRBJ2-5, with D tentatively TRBD2 (5 bases). Germline V gives CDR1 SGHDT, CDR2 YYEEEE. Trimming left V 6 bases short and J 2 bases short, with 17 bases between. There are 15 residues in the CDR3. CDR3 nucleotide sequence: TGTGCCAGCAACCTGAGGGAGAACTGGCAAGAGACCCAGTACTTC. Translated: CASNLRENWQETQYF.

V gene TRBV9 combines with J gene TRBJ2-1; D gene uncertain. Germline values: CDR1 SGDLS, CDR2 YYNGEE. Trimming stripped 3 bases from V and 3 bases from J, with 13 bases between. The CDR3 runs 15 residues. CDR3 amino acids: CASSAAPRGYNEQFF. For the CDR3, the DNA is TGTGCCAGCAGCGCTGCTCCACGCGGCTACAATGAGCAGTTCTTC.

Of note for this clone: The germline gene is not matched at one end of the junction; a read error may be the cause. At the DNA level, this CDR3 is encoded by other sequences in the same sample as well. The V call is TRBV5-1, the J call TRBJ1-1, with 10 bases lining up with TRBD1. The CDR3 contains 15 residues. Germline V gene lookup returns CDR1 SGHRS and CDR2 YFSETQ. The CDR3 region is CASSPRQGANTEAFF. The CDR3 DNA sequence: TGTGCCAGCAGCCCAAGACAGGGGGCGAACACTGAAGCTTTCTTT.

As DNA, the CDR3 is TGTGCCAGCAGCTTAGATGGTCCAGCGGCAGATACGCAGTATTTT. Protein product: CASSLDGPAADTQYF. The rearrangement uses TRBV7-9 and TRBJ2-3; perhaps TRBD2 as D (5 bases). The germline CDR1 and CDR2 sequences are SEHNR and FQNEAQ (reference sequence). Trimming cost V 1 base and J 4 bases, with 12 bases left between them. The CDR3 length is 15 residues.

V is TRBV18 and J is TRBJ1-5; D not certain. Trimming left V 5 bases short and J 7 bases short, with 12 bases between. Germline V gene sequence: CDR1 KGHSH, CDR2 LQKENI. The CDR3 loop spans 13 amino acids. As DNA, the CDR3 is TGTGCCAGCTCATCCGGTCCGGTCCAGCCCCAGCATTTT. The encoded protein is CASSSGPVQPQHF.

The V gene is TRBV29-1, the J gene TRBJ2-5; a weak D match, TRBD2 (6 bases). Trimming cost V 7 bases and J 1 base, with 13 bases left between them. There are 13 residues in the CDR3. Germline V gene sequence: CDR1 SQVTM, CDR2 ANQGSEA. This CDR3 reads CSAVGAGQETQYF. The CDR3 DNA reads as TGCAGCGCCGTGGGAGCGGGCCAAGAGACCCAGTACTTC. Filled out from reference TRBV29-1 and TRBJ2-5, the complete variable domain reads SAVISQKPSRDICQRGTSLTIQCQVDSQVTMMFWYRQQPGQSLTLIATANQGSEATYESGFVIDKFPISRPNLTFSTLTVSNMSPEDSSIYLCSAVGAGQETQYFGPGTRLLVL.